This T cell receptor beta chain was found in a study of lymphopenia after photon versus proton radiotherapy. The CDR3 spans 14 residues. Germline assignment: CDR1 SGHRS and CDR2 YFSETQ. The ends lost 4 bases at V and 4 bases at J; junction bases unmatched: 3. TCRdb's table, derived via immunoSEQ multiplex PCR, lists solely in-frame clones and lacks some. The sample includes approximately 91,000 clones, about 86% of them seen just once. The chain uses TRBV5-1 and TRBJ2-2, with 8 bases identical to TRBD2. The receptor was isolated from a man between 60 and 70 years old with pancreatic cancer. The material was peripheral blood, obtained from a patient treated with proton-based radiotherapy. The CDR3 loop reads CASSTSGPTGELFF. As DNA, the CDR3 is TGCGCCAGCAGCACTAGCGGACCCACCGGGGAGCTGTTTTTT.